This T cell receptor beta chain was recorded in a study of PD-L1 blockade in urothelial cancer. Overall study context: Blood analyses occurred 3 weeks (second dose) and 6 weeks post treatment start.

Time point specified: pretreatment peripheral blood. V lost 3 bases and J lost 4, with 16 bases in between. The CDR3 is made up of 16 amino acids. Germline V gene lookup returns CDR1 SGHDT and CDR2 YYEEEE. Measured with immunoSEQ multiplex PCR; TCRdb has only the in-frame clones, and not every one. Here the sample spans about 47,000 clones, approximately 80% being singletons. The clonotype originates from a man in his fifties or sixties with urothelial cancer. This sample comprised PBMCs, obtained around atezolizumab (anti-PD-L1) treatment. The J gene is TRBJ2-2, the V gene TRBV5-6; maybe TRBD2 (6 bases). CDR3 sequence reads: CASSSYGGASTGELFF. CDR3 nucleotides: TGTGCCAGCAGCTCCTACGGGGGAGCATCCACCGGGGAGCTGTTTTTT.